The 10 T cell receptor beta chains listed next were all sequenced from one sample in a study of T cell clones after liver transplantation. Clones were read by immunoSEQ multiplex PCR, and TCRdb kept only the in-frame ones, dropping some. The data hold 49,000 or so clones, with over 65% observed a single time. The specimen was CD4+ T cells from blood, collected about 56 months after liver transplant. The receptors originated from a human patient who received a liver transplant. Some T cells may have come from the graft donor.

V and J are TRBV5-6 and TRBJ1-1; 8 bases are a match to TRBD1. With 5 bases clipped from V and 2 bases from J, the junction kept 5 bases outside the gene matches. CDR3 length: 14 residues. Per the germline V gene, CDR1 is SGHDT and CDR2 is YYEEEE. The CDR3 here is CASSSRGLNTEAFF. Here the CDR3 DNA reads TGTGCCAGCAGTTCCAGGGGGCTCAACACTGAAGCTTTCTTT.

The chain employs TRBV2 and TRBJ2-7; D is perhaps TRBD1 (6 bases). The CDR3 has 13 amino acids. V was cut by 11 bases and J by 2 bases, with 16 bases left in between. Per the germline V gene, CDR1 is SNHLY and CDR2 is FYNNEI. The CDR3 reads CAGQRTVTYEQYF. The CDR3 nucleotides read TGTGCCGGTCAGAGGACAGTCACCTACGAGCAGTACTTC.

V usage is TRBV28 and J usage is TRBJ1-5, with 7 bases fitting TRBD1. J was trimmed by 6 bases and V by 10 bases; bases with no gene match: 9. The CDR3 runs 13 residues. The V gene's germline CDR1 is MDHEN and CDR2 SYDVKM. CDR3 DNA sequence: TGTGCCACCAGGGGGGATAGCGCTCAGCCCCAGCATTTT. It encodes CATRGDSAQPQHF.

This chain joins TRBV19 and TRBJ2-3; D call uncertain. The V gene's germline CDR1 is LNHDA and CDR2 SQIVND (reference sequence). The V gene lost 5 bases and the J gene lost 3 bases, with 9 bases spanning the gap. The CDR3 is 13 residues long. CDR3 sequence reads: CASSPQATDTQYF. DNA of the CDR3: TGTGCCAGTAGTCCCCAGGCGACAGATACGCAGTATTTT.

V is TRBV2 and J is TRBJ2-3; the D gene is possibly TRBD1 (6 bases). The CDR3 has 13 residues. V was pared by 8 bases and J by 4 bases, with 13 bases between. Germline-derived CDR1 and CDR2 are SNHLY and FYNNEI. CDR3: CASAGVEADTQYF. CDR3 DNA sequence: TGTGCCAGCGCAGGGGTGGAAGCAGATACGCAGTATTTT.

The rearrangement uses TRBV9 and TRBJ2-2, with a tentative D call TRBD2 (5 bases). This CDR3 contains 14 residues. V dropped 0 bases and J dropped 9 bases, with 12 bases sitting between them. Looked up from germline, CDR1 is SGDLS and CDR2 is YYNGEE. CDR3 DNA sequence: TGTGCCAGCAGCGTAGATCCTAGCAGTCGGGAGCTGTTTTTT. It is translated as CASSVDPSSRELFF. The complete variable domain, with remaining parts taken from reference TRBV9 and TRBJ2-2, reads DSGVTQTPKHLITATGQRVTLRCSPRSGDLSVYWYQQSLDQGLQFLIQYYNGEERAKGNILERFSAQQFPDLHSELNLSSLELGDSALYFCASSVDPSSRELFFGEGSRLTVL.

This chain joins TRBV10-1 and TRBJ2-5, with D perhaps matching TRBD1 or TRBD2 (5 bases each). Trimming stripped 0 bases from V and 5 bases from J, with 7 bases between. Germline V gene lookup returns CDR1 WNHNN and CDR2 SYGVQD (reference sequence). This CDR3 is 13 amino acids long. The CDR3 region is CASSESGTETQYF. The DNA of the CDR3 is TGCGCCAGCAGTGAGTCGGGGACGGAGACCCAGTACTTC.

The chain combines TRBV27 with TRBJ2-1, with TRBD1 identical over 7 bases. Germline V gene lookup returns CDR1 MNHEY and CDR2 SMNVEV (reference sequence). Trimming took 4 bases from V and 10 from J; bases not matched to a gene: 16. This CDR3 is 16 amino acids long. The CDR3 loop is CASSSPPDRSVEEQFF. CDR3 DNA sequence: TGTGCCAGCAGTTCCCCGCCGGACAGGTCCGTAGAAGAGCAGTTCTTC.

The CDR3 coding sequence is TGTGCCAGCAGGGAGCAGGGGGGAGGTTCACCCCTCCACTTT. It codes for CASREQGGGSPLHF. The rearrangement joins TRBV11-2 to TRBJ1-6, with 7 bases fitting TRBD1. Germline trimming cut 6 bases from V and 9 bases from J; bases unmatched to any gene: 8. This CDR3 is built from 14 residues. Germline CDR1 is SGHAT and CDR2 is FQNNGV.

The chain joins TRBV5-1 to TRBJ1-3; unclear D gene. Germline-derived CDR1 and CDR2 are SGHRS and YFSETQ. CDR3 size: 14 residues. V was cut by 2 bases and J by 6 bases, with 12 bases left in between. The CDR3 is CASSLNSGSNTIYF. The CDR3 nucleotides read TGCGCCAGCAGCTTAAACTCGGGATCAAACACCATATATTTT.